This T cell receptor beta chain stems from a study of blood T cell repertoires in COVID-19. The CDR3 extends over 15 amino acids. Losses at the gene ends were 3 bases for V and 3 bases for J; bases not matched to a gene: 1. CDR1 KGHSH and CDR2 LQKENI come from the germline V gene. In the case of this clone: This specimen includes other DNA sequences encoding the same CDR3.

The table came from immunoSEQ multiplex PCR; TCRdb's copy has only in-frame clones and leaves some out. This sample has under 130,000 clones, with 65% to 75% found just once. Sequencing was carried out using peripheral blood. The origin of this receptor is a man older than 75 with acute or convalescent COVID-19. The rearrangement joins TRBV18 to TRBJ2-1; 11 bases agree with TRBD2. In DNA, the CDR3 is TGTGCCAGCTCACCCGGACTAGCGGGCTACAATGAGCAGTTCTTC. Protein sequence: CASSPGLAGYNEQFF.